The 9 T cell receptor beta chains presented below share a single source sample, sequenced in a study of T cells after posttransplantation cyclophosphamide. Assay: immunoSEQ multiplex PCR; the TCRdb copy retains only in-frame clones and omits some. The table records 50,000 to 65,000 clones, just over 85% of them present only once. The material sequenced was PBMCs. These receptors came from a young man with a blood cancer, CMV-positive, and with a related stem cell donor.

The chain combines TRBV14 with TRBJ2-3; TRBD2 agrees at 11 bases. This CDR3 has 15 amino acids. The V gene end was trimmed by 0 bases and the J gene end by 10 bases; junction bases not matched to a gene: 6. The germline CDR1 and CDR2 sequences are SGHDN and FVKESK. The CDR3 loop reads CASSQDILAGGAQYF. In DNA, the CDR3 is TGTGCCAGCAGCCAAGATATCCTAGCGGGAGGTGCGCAGTATTTT.

The rearrangement uses TRBV28 and TRBJ2-1; D not resolved. Germline loops: CDR1 MDHEN, CDR2 SYDVKM. The ends were cut back, 1 base at V and 4 bases at J, with 5 bases in the middle. The CDR3 length is 13 residues. CDR3 amino acids: CASSLYNYNEQFF. CDR3 nucleotides: TGTGCCAGCAGTTTATACAATTACAATGAGCAGTTCTTC.

The chain links TRBV5-1 to TRBJ2-5; 13 bases align to TRBD2. The CDR3 is 16 residues long. Losses at the gene ends were 4 bases for V and 11 bases for J; bases not matched to a gene: 14. Germline CDR1 reads SGHRS; CDR2 reads YFSETQ. The CDR3 loop reads CASSPWTSGGAREQYF. Here the CDR3 DNA reads TGCGCCAGCAGCCCCTGGACTAGCGGGGGCGCACGGGAGCAGTACTTC.

V usage is TRBV6-5 and J usage is TRBJ1-1, with 8 positions matching TRBD1. V was pared by 5 bases and J by 1 base, with 3 bases of the junction left unmatched. This CDR3 is built from 14 residues. Germline V gives CDR1 MNHEY, CDR2 SVGAGI. The chain's CDR3 is CASSRDRRNTEAFF. The CDR3 DNA is TGTGCCAGCAGTCGGGACAGGCGGAACACTGAAGCTTTCTTT.

This clone was counted a few times. The chain couples TRBV5-4 to TRBJ1-3; 7 bases align to TRBD1. This CDR3 is 15 amino acids long. V lost 4 bases, J lost 0 bases, and 4 bases stayed unmatched. The germline CDR1 and CDR2 sequences are SGHNT and YYREEE (reference sequence). CDR3 region: CASSLQGTSGNTIYF. In nucleotides, the CDR3 is TGTGCCAGCAGCCTACAGGGGACCTCTGGAAACACCATATATTTT.

This chain joins TRBV11-2 and TRBJ2-7; D might be TRBD2 (6 bases). There are 15 residues in the CDR3. V lost 4 bases and J lost 4, with 17 bases in between. Germline V CDR1 and CDR2: SGHAT, FQNNGV. The CDR3 here is CASSSLGRRTYEQYF. The DNA for the CDR3 is TGTGCCAGCAGCTCCCTGGGGAGGCGCACTTACGAGCAGTACTTC.

This clone was detected only a few times. The chain employs TRBV19 and TRBJ1-1; 10 bases align to TRBD1. Per germline, CDR1 LNHDA and CDR2 SQIVND (reference sequence). V was clipped by 6 bases and J by 3 bases; unmatched bases: 7. The CDR3 totals 15 residues. In DNA, the CDR3 is TGTGCCAGTAGAAAGGGGACAGGGGCGTACACTGAAGCTTTCTTT. This gives the protein CASRKGTGAYTEAFF.

The chain is built from TRBV5-6 and TRBJ2-1; possible D gene TRBD2, 7 bases. This CDR3 has 13 amino acids. Looked up from germline, CDR1 is SGHDT and CDR2 is YYEEEE. Trimming removed 7 bases at V and 8 bases at J, with 16 bases between. The CDR3 bases are TGTGCCAGCTTGGGGGGGGCGACGGATGAGCAGTTCTTC. Its protein is CASLGGATDEQFF. Full variable domain (rest looked up from reference TRBV5-6 and TRBJ2-1): DAGVTQSPTHLIKTRGQQVTLRCSPKSGHDTVSWYQQALGQGPQFIFQYYEEEERQRGNFPDRFSGHQFPNYSSELNVNALLLGDSALYLCASLGGATDEQFFGPGTRLTVL.

The gene calls are TRBV28 and TRBJ1-5; 7 nucleotides agree with TRBD1. Looked up from germline, CDR1 is MDHEN and CDR2 is SYDVKM. The CDR3 has 14 amino acids. Unmatched junction bases numbered 11, after V lost 7 bases and J lost 8 bases. CDR3 coding DNA: TGTGCCAGCAAACCCGGACAGGCTCGGGAGCCCCAGCATTTT. Amino acids: CASKPGQAREPQHF.